What follows describes a single T cell receptor beta chain. Its antigen is not known. The CDR3 covers 17 residues. Germline CDR1 SEHNR, CDR2 FQNEAQ (reference sequence). Trimming cost V 4 bases and J 1 base; bases outside gene matches: 13. This entry is derived from a study of T cell responses to AZD1222 COVID-19 vaccine. General study results and limits: Females outnumbered males among donors, who were mostly white British; clonal diversity was possibly underestimated. The number of AZD1222 recipients seropositive at baseline was only 6 or 7.

The assay was immunoSEQ multiplex PCR, and TCRdb's table has in-frame clones only and misses some. The sample records about 130,000 clones, about 88% being singletons. The specimen comprised peripheral blood, sampled on day 0 of MenACWY control vaccination. This sequence was found in an adult in good health. The V gene is TRBV7-9, the J gene TRBJ2-7; TRBD2 matches at 7 bases. In nucleotides, the CDR3 is TGTGCCAGCAGCTCCTCTAGGGCGGGAGAAGGATCCTACGAGCAGTACTTC. Its translation is CASSSSRAGEGSYEQYF.